The 10 T cell receptor beta chains presented below share a single source sample, sequenced in a study of shared clonotypes between healthy human individuals. Assay: immunoSEQ multiplex PCR; the TCRdb copy retains only in-frame clones and omits some. The table lists some 980,000 clones, over 60% of them singletons. Sequenced sample: memory CD4+ T cells sorted from blood. The subset: CD45RA-negative fraction. All receptors derive from a young man in good health.

The chain employs TRBV19 and TRBJ1-6; D is ambiguous. Per the germline V gene, CDR1 is LNHDA and CDR2 is SQIVND (reference sequence). This CDR3 is built from 18 residues. V was pared by 3 bases and J by 0 bases, with 15 bases between. CDR3 bases: TGTGCCAGTAGTATTTCGAGCGCGTTGAGCTCCTATAATTCACCCCTCCACTTT. Translating gives CASSISSALSSYNSPLHF.

This rearrangement joins TRBV7-2 to TRBJ2-2; 9 positions agree with TRBD2. Germline V gene lookup returns CDR1 SGHTA and CDR2 FQGNSA. The CDR3 covers 15 residues. The J segment lost 5 bases and the V segment lost 6 bases, leaving 7 bases of the junction unmatched. The CDR3 sequence is CASRKSSGDTGELFF. The CDR3 coding sequence is TGTGCCAGCAGGAAATCTAGCGGGGATACCGGGGAGCTGTTTTTT.

The chain employs TRBV5-4 and TRBJ2-4, with TRBD2 matching over 10 bases. The J segment lost 4 bases and the V segment lost 0 bases, leaving 4 bases of the junction unmatched. Germline CDR1 SGHNT, CDR2 YYREEE (reference sequence). The CDR3 sequence is 16 residues long. CDR3 DNA: TGTGCCAGCAGCTTGGAGAAGCGGGAGGGGAAAAACATTCAGTACTTC. It specifies CASSLEKREGKNIQYF.

This clone was observed once. The rearrangement joins TRBV13 to TRBJ2-5; 12 nucleotides line up with TRBD2. In germline, CDR1 is PRHDT, CDR2 FYEKMQ (reference sequence). Unmatched junction bases numbered 4, after V lost 1 base and J lost 4 bases. The CDR3 sequence is 16 residues long. The CDR3 loop reads CASSLVGTSGPETQYF. Here the CDR3 DNA reads TGTGCCAGCAGCTTAGTAGGGACTAGCGGGCCAGAGACCCAGTACTTC.

CDR3 coding DNA: TGCGCCAGCAGCCAAGTGCTAGCGGGAGCTGGGGAGACCCAGTACTTC. Translation: CASSQVLAGAGETQYF. The chain carries TRBV4-1 and TRBJ2-5, with 10 nucleotides matching TRBD2. The CDR3 consists of 16 residues. V shed 1 base, J shed 5 bases, and the junction held 7 bases outside the gene matches. The V gene's germline CDR1 is MGHRA and CDR2 YSYEKL.

V is TRBV5-1 and J is TRBJ2-2; 8 nucleotides align to TRBD2. This CDR3 has 16 amino acids. Germline-derived CDR1 and CDR2 are SGHRS and YFSETQ. Losses at the gene ends were 0 bases for V and 4 bases for J; bases not matched to a gene: 5. CDR3 sequence: CASSLGAGGPTGELFF. In DNA, the CDR3 is TGCGCCAGCAGCTTGGGGGCGGGGGGCCCCACCGGGGAGCTGTTTTTT.

This clone is a singleton in its sample. This chain links TRBV7-9 with TRBJ2-2, with TRBD1 identical over 9 bases. Germline CDR1 and CDR2: SEHNR and FQNEAQ (reference sequence). This CDR3 contains 19 residues. Trimming removed 0 bases from V and 0 bases from J; junction bases left unmatched: 8. The CDR3 spells CASSLARTGALANTGELFF. CDR3 coding DNA: TGTGCCAGCAGCTTAGCACGGACAGGGGCCCTAGCGAACACCGGGGAGCTGTTTTTT. The complete variable domain, with remaining parts taken from reference TRBV7-9 and TRBJ2-2, reads DTGVSQNPRHKITKRGQNVTFRCDPISEHNRLYWYRQTLGQGPEFLTYFQNEAQLEKSRLLSDRFSAERPKGSFSTLEIQRTEQGDSAMYLCASSLARTGALANTGELFFGEGSRLTVL.

The chain combines TRBV19 with TRBJ2-7; 8 bases line up with TRBD2. Germline V gene data show CDR1 as LNHDA and CDR2 as SQIVND (reference sequence). Unmatched junction bases numbered 8, after V lost 1 base and J lost 6 bases. The CDR3 sequence is 15 residues long. The CDR3 spells CASSIGLAIRAEQYF. The CDR3 DNA reads as TGTGCCAGTAGTATAGGACTAGCGATCAGGGCCGAGCAGTACTTC.

The chain joins TRBV30 to TRBJ1-3, with D unresolved. Trimming left V 2 bases short and J 4 bases short, with 12 bases between. The CDR3 runs to 14 residues. Germline V CDR1 and CDR2: GTSNPN, SVGIG (reference sequence). CDR3 in amino acids: CAWSSPGRGNTIYF. CDR3 sequence (DNA): TGTGCCTGGAGTAGCCCGGGCAGGGGAAACACCATATATTTT.

The rearrangement links TRBV6-5 to TRBJ1-1; perhaps TRBD1 as D (5 bases). Trimming stripped 5 bases from V and 9 bases from J, with 19 bases between. The CDR3 has 14 amino acids. Germline values: CDR1 MNHEY, CDR2 SVGAGI. CDR3 in amino acids: CASSRGRERQKAFF. The CDR3 DNA reads as TGTGCCAGCAGTAGGGGAAGGGAGAGACAGAAAGCTTTCTTT.